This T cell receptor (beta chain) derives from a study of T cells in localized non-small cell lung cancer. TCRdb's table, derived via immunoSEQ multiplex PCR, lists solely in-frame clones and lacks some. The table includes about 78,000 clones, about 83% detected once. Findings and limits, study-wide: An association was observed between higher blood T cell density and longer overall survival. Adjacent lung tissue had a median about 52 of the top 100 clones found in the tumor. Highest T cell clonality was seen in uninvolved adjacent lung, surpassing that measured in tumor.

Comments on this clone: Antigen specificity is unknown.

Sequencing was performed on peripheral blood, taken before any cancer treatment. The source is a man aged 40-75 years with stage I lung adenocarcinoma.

The CDR3 is CASSVGGTDTQYF. For the CDR3, the DNA is TGTGCCAGCAGCGTCGGCGGGACAGATACGCAGTATTTT. V usage is TRBV7-2 and J usage is TRBJ2-3, with a possible D match to TRBD2 (5 bases). Per germline, CDR1 SGHTA and CDR2 FQGNSA. Trimming took off 5 bases at V and 3 bases at J, with 9 bases between the two ends. The CDR3 has 13 residues. Supplemented by reference TRBV7-2 and TRBJ2-3, the full variable domain reads GAGVSQSPSNKVTEKGKDVELRCDPISGHTALYWYRQSLGQGLEFLIYFQGNSAPDKSGLPSDRFSAERTGGSVSTLTIQRTQQEDSAVYLCASSVGGTDTQYFGPGTRLTVL.